Below are 31 T cell receptor beta chains sequenced from a single sample in a study of beta chain features in type 1 diabetes. Reverse transcription of all isolated RNA meant that expressed TCRB transcripts were sequenced. The data were produced by immunoSEQ multiplex PCR, yet TCRdb's version contains in-frame clones alone and is incomplete. The profile shows 900,000 or so clones, 17% of them singletons. Sample: naive CD4+ T cells from blood. The receptor source for this set is a young woman in good health.

This clone showed up just a few times. The sample has other DNA sequences that encode this CDR3 too. V is TRBV9 and J is TRBJ2-5; D possibly uses TRBD1 or TRBD2 (6 bases each). Germline CDR1 and CDR2: SGDLS and YYNGEE. The V end lost 3 bases, the J end lost 4 bases, and 10 bases lay between the germline ends. This CDR3 is built from 13 residues. The CDR3 sequence is CASSGTGAETQYF. CDR3 nucleotide sequence: TGTGCCAGCAGCGGGACGGGGGCAGAGACCCAGTACTTC.

There are a few counts of this clone. The gene calls are TRBV5-1 and TRBJ2-7; the D is unclear. Germline V gene lookup returns CDR1 SGHRS and CDR2 YFSETQ. V was trimmed by 6 bases and J by 2 bases, leaving 18 bases between them. There are 15 residues in the CDR3. CDR3 in amino acids: CASKLYSGGTYEQYF. For the CDR3, the DNA is TGCGCCAGCAAGCTTTACTCAGGCGGTACCTACGAGCAGTACTTC.

The chain carries TRBV9 and TRBJ1-3, with 8 bases that match TRBD1. CDR1 and CDR2 (germline): SGDLS, YYNGEE. V was clipped by 4 bases and J by 4 bases; unmatched bases: 7. The CDR3 has 15 residues. For the CDR3, the DNA is TGTGCCAGCAGCACCCAGACAGGGGAAGGAAACACCATATATTTT. It is translated as CASSTQTGEGNTIYF.

The table lists this clone with a few counts. The chain has TRBV4-3 and TRBJ1-3; the match to TRBD1 covers 7 bases. CDR1 is LGHNA and CDR2 is YSLEER in the germline V gene. The V and J ends lost 4 bases and 4 bases, in that order; junction bases with no gene match: 7. The CDR3 extends over 15 amino acids. The CDR3 DNA follows: TGCGCCAGCAGCCGGACAGGCGAAGCGGGAAACACCATATATTTT. Translated: CASSRTGEAGNTIYF.

There are a few counts of this clone. This chain uses TRBV7-2 with TRBJ2-5; D unresolved. Trimming cost V 2 bases and J 4 bases, with 14 bases left between them. In germline, CDR1 is SGHTA, CDR2 FQGNSA. The CDR3 length is 15 residues. The DNA for the CDR3 is TGTGCCAGCAGCTTATTGGGCGCGCACCTAGAGACCCAGTACTTC. Its translation is CASSLLGAHLETQYF.

This chain uses TRBV25-1 with TRBJ2-5; no reliable D call. The CDR3 has 14 residues. Germline loops: CDR1 MGHDK, CDR2 SYGVNS. The germline V and J ends were trimmed by 1 base and 3 bases, with 9 bases remaining between them. CDR3 nucleotide sequence: TGTGCCAGCAGTGAATTCCCAGCCGAAGAGACCCAGTACTTC. It codes for CASSEFPAEETQYF.

V gene TRBV5-4 combines with J gene TRBJ2-5; D remains ambiguous. The germline V gene encodes CDR1 SGHNT and CDR2 YYREEE (reference sequence). V was trimmed by 5 bases and J by 2 bases, leaving 16 bases between them. The CDR3 loop spans 15 amino acids. CDR3 sequence (DNA): TGTGCCAGCAGTGTTAAGCCGGAACAGCAAGAGACCCAGTACTTC. This encodes CASSVKPEQQETQYF.

This clone occurred a few times. CDR3 sequence: CASSPRASLEPYEQYF. The CDR3 bases are TGTGCCAGCAGCCCGAGGGCTAGCTTAGAGCCCTACGAGCAGTACTTC. The chain combines TRBV7-2 with TRBJ2-7; TRBD2 might be the D (5 bases). CDR1 and CDR2 (germline): SGHTA, FQGNSA. This CDR3 region has 16 residues. The V end was cut by 5 bases, the J end by 2 bases, with 19 bases between. Together with reference TRBV7-2 and TRBJ2-7, the CDR3 gives the full variable domain: GAGVSQSPSNKVTEKGKDVELRCDPISGHTALYWYRQSLGQGLEFLIYFQGNSAPDKSGLPSDRFSAERTGGSVSTLTIQRTQQEDSAVYLCASSPRASLEPYEQYFGPGTRLTVT.

This clone appeared a few times. CDR3 protein: CASSLWSVGQGKETQYF. Written as DNA, the CDR3 is TGTGCCAGCAGTTTATGGTCCGTGGGACAGGGGAAAGAGACCCAGTACTTC. The chain combines TRBV28 with TRBJ2-5, with TRBD1 matching over 10 bases. V lost 0 bases, J lost 3 bases, and 7 bases stayed unmatched. Germline lookup yields CDR1 MDHEN and CDR2 SYDVKM. This CDR3 region has 17 residues.

This clone was seen only once. This chain links TRBV7-6 with TRBJ1-1, with TRBD1 as a possible D gene (5 bases). Germline loops: CDR1 SGHVS, CDR2 FNYEAQ. V lost 2 bases, J lost 7 bases, and 11 bases lay in between. The CDR3 has 13 amino acids. The CDR3 protein is CASSLRGTNEAFF. DNA for the CDR3: TGTGCCAGCAGCTTAAGGGGAACCAATGAAGCTTTCTTT.

The genes are TRBV5-8 and TRBJ2-5; D is possibly TRBD1 (5 bases). V lost 0 bases to trimming and J lost 5 bases, with 11 bases between them. Per germline, CDR1 SGHTS and CDR2 YDEGEE. This CDR3 spans 14 amino acids. For the CDR3, the DNA is TGTGCCAGCAGCTTGGTAGGGGCCTTGGAGACCCAGTACTTC. It translates to CASSLVGALETQYF.

The chain carries TRBV4-2 and TRBJ2-5; weak D call: TRBD2 (5 bases). This CDR3 comprises 15 residues. V dropped 1 base and J dropped 4 bases, with 13 bases sitting between them. Germline V gene sequence: CDR1 LGHNA, CDR2 YNFKEQ. The chain's CDR3 is CASSQGQEERETQYF. The CDR3 coding sequence is TGTGCCAGCAGCCAAGGTCAGGAGGAGAGAGAGACCCAGTACTTC.

The table lists this clone with a few counts. The genes are TRBV7-4 and TRBJ2-1, with 7 bases identical to TRBD2. Losses at the gene ends were 3 bases for V and 6 bases for J; bases not matched to a gene: 14. CDR1 SGHVT and CDR2 SQSDAQ come from the germline V gene. The CDR3 covers 17 residues. In DNA form, the CDR3 reads TGTGCCAGCAGCTTCGGGACTACCCATCATTTATCCAATGAGCAGTTCTTC. Translating gives CASSFGTTHHLSNEQFF.

This clone has more than one count but fewer than ten. The chain links TRBV5-1 to TRBJ2-3; D not certain. The CDR3 covers 11 residues. Germline CDR1 is SGHRS and CDR2 is YFSETQ. Trimming took off 2 bases at V and 5 bases at J, with 3 bases between the two ends. The CDR3 loop reads CASSFKDTQYF. CDR3 nucleotides: TGCGCCAGCAGCTTTAAAGATACGCAGTATTTT.

This clone was detected only a few times. This chain joins TRBV18 and TRBJ2-2; D unclear. The CDR3 runs 16 residues. Germline V gene lookup returns CDR1 KGHSH and CDR2 LQKENI. V lost 3 bases and J lost 5, with 16 bases in between. The DNA of the CDR3 is TGTGCCAGCTCACCGGGTCAGAAGATCTTGACCGGGGAGCTGTTTTTT. Encoded protein: CASSPGQKILTGELFF.

V usage is TRBV7-2 and J usage is TRBJ1-5, with TRBD1 identical over 7 bases. J was trimmed by 4 bases and V by 5 bases; bases with no gene match: 8. This CDR3 is 15 amino acids long. The germline V gene encodes CDR1 SGHTA and CDR2 FQGNSA. This CDR3 is CASSPRTGENQPQHF. CDR3 sequence (DNA): TGTGCCAGCAGCCCAAGGACAGGTGAAAATCAGCCCCAGCATTTT.

CDR3 nucleotide sequence: TGTGCCAGCAGCCGCCAGGGGTTGTGGACTGAAGCTTTCTTT. As protein: CASSRQGLWTEAFF. J is TRBJ1-1 and V is TRBV7-9, with TRBD1 as a possible D gene (6 bases). CDR1 is SEHNR, CDR2 FQNEAQ, per germline (reference sequence). The V and J ends lost 5 bases and 5 bases respectively, with 15 bases between them. The CDR3 extends over 14 amino acids.

The chain combines TRBV14 with TRBJ1-1; 7 bases line up with TRBD1. The V segment lost 4 bases and the J segment 0 bases; nucleotides outside the gene matches: 11. This CDR3 is built from 17 residues. Germline-derived CDR1 and CDR2 are SGHDN and FVKESK. CDR3 in amino acids: CASSPRTGIHMNTEAFF. DNA of the CDR3: TGTGCCAGCAGCCCCCGGACAGGAATACACATGAACACTGAAGCTTTCTTT.

Only a few counts were recorded for this clone. The chain recombines TRBV2 with TRBJ2-5, with TRBD2 identical over 7 bases. The ends lost 8 bases at V and 4 bases at J; junction bases unmatched: 7. The CDR3 consists of 13 residues. Per germline, CDR1 SNHLY and CDR2 FYNNEI. CDR3 sequence: CASGAGARETQYF. The CDR3 nucleotides read TGTGCCAGCGGGGCGGGAGCTCGAGAGACCCAGTACTTC.

The J gene is TRBJ2-5, the V gene TRBV7-9; 8 nucleotides agree with TRBD1. The germline V gene has CDR1 SEHNR and CDR2 FQNEAQ (reference sequence). This CDR3 has 15 amino acids. V gave up 5 bases and J gave up 3 bases; unmatched junction bases: 8. The CDR3: CASSLRGQGEETQYF. CDR3 DNA sequence: TGTGCCAGCAGCCTCCGAGGACAGGGAGAAGAGACCCAGTACTTC.

This clone was found a few times. The V and J genes are TRBV7-3 and TRBJ2-7; the match to TRBD1 covers 9 bases. The germline gives CDR1 SGHTA, CDR2 FQGTGA. V was pared by 4 bases and J by 5 bases, with 9 bases of the junction left unmatched. The CDR3 loop spans 15 amino acids. CDR3 in amino acids: CASSSQGQGGHEQYF. The CDR3 DNA reads as TGTGCCAGCAGCTCGCAGGGACAGGGTGGCCACGAGCAGTACTTC.

The rearrangement joins TRBV14 to TRBJ2-1; D ambiguous. Germline CDR1 is SGHDN and CDR2 is FVKESK. V was shortened by 4 bases and J by 4 bases, with 29 bases between the two germline ends. This CDR3 comprises 20 residues. For the CDR3, the DNA is TGTGCCAGCAGCCGTTATCAGATGGTCTCCGAATACCTGGGGTACAATGAGCAGTTCTTC. It translates to CASSRYQMVSEYLGYNEQFF. Filled out from reference TRBV14 and TRBJ2-1, the complete variable domain reads EAGVTQFPSHSVIEKGQTVTLRCDPISGHDNLYWYRRVMGKEIKFLLHFVKESKQDESGMPNNRFLAERTGGTYSTLKVQPAELEDSGVYFCASSRYQMVSEYLGYNEQFFGPGTRLTVL.

In its sample, this clone was seen a few times. The V and J genes are TRBV2 and TRBJ2-1; 7 bases map to TRBD2. This CDR3 has 13 amino acids. V lost 9 bases, J lost 10 bases, and 12 bases stayed unmatched. In germline, CDR1 is SNHLY, CDR2 FYNNEI. CDR3: CASISSGLGEQFF. The CDR3 nucleotides are TGTGCCAGTATATCTAGCGGACTAGGGGAGCAGTTCTTC.

The chain has TRBV5-1 and TRBJ2-3; D remains ambiguous. V was trimmed by 2 bases and J by 4 bases, leaving 8 bases between them. This CDR3 has 13 residues. Germline CDR1 SGHRS, CDR2 YFSETQ. CDR3 in DNA: TGCGCCAGCAGCTTTCAAAGCCCAGATACGCAGTATTTT. It specifies CASSFQSPDTQYF.

The V and J genes are TRBV10-3 and TRBJ1-5; D might be TRBD1 (6 bases). V was clipped by 3 bases and J by 4 bases, with 16 bases between them. There are 16 residues in the CDR3. Looked up from germline, CDR1 is ENHRY and CDR2 is SYGVKD. CDR3 sequence reads: CAISDALTGPNQPQHF. The CDR3 region has the DNA TGTGCCATCAGTGATGCCCTTACAGGGCCGAATCAGCCCCAGCATTTT.

The gene calls are TRBV18 and TRBJ2-7, with 8 bases identical to TRBD1. Germline CDR1 KGHSH, CDR2 LQKENI. The CDR3 extends over 14 amino acids. Germline trimming cut 1 base from V and 5 bases from J; bases unmatched to any gene: 4. CDR3: CASSPRTGRNEQYF. The CDR3 coding sequence is TGTGCCAGCTCACCACGGACAGGGAGGAACGAGCAGTACTTC.

This clone appeared a few times. The rearrangement joins TRBV11-2 to TRBJ2-5, with D unclear. The germline CDR1 and CDR2 sequences are SGHAT and FQNNGV. The CDR3 spans 13 residues. Trimming took 5 bases from V and 1 from J, leaving 8 bases between them. The CDR3 region is CASSPLTQETQYF. CDR3 bases: TGTGCCAGCAGCCCCCTCACCCAAGAGACCCAGTACTTC. Complete variable domain (other parts from reference TRBV11-2 and TRBJ2-5): EAGVAQSPRYKIIEKRQSVAFWCNPISGHATLYWYQQILGQGPKLLIQFQNNGVVDDSQLPKDRFSAERLKGVDSTLKIQPAKLEDSAVYLCASSPLTQETQYFGPGTRLLVL.

The rearrangement links TRBV18 to TRBJ2-3; tentative D call: TRBD2 (6 bases). Germline lookup yields CDR1 KGHSH and CDR2 LQKENI. The CDR3 spans 17 residues. V lost 1 base to trimming and J lost 5 bases, with 19 bases between them. This CDR3 reads CASSPRAGSDLGDTQYF. Here the CDR3 DNA reads TGTGCCAGCTCACCACGGGCGGGGAGCGACCTAGGAGATACGCAGTATTTT.

The chain employs TRBV10-3 and TRBJ1-1, with D possibly being TRBD1 (5 bases). In germline, CDR1 is ENHRY, CDR2 SYGVKD. Trimming stripped 3 bases from V and 5 bases from J, with 16 bases between. This CDR3 region has 15 residues. This CDR3 is CAISDFGGGRTEAFF. The DNA for the CDR3 is TGTGCCATCAGTGATTTTGGGGGGGGACGTACTGAAGCTTTCTTT.

This chain connects TRBV15 to TRBJ2-7; D gene uncertain. V lost 3 bases and J 2 bases, leaving 8 bases between the germline ends. The CDR3 sequence is 13 residues long. From germline, CDR1 is LNHNV and CDR2 YYDKDF (reference sequence). CDR3 region: CATSRLTTYEQYF. For the CDR3, the DNA is TGTGCCACCAGCAGGCTTACTACCTACGAGCAGTACTTC.

The V gene is TRBV19, the J gene TRBJ2-1; 7 bases fit TRBD1. V was clipped by 5 bases and J by 7 bases; unmatched bases: 5. Germline assignment: CDR1 LNHDA and CDR2 SQIVND (reference sequence). The CDR3 has 13 residues. CDR3 sequence reads: CASSSGQINEQFF. The DNA for the CDR3 is TGTGCCAGTAGTTCGGGACAGATAAATGAGCAGTTCTTC.